What follows are 8 T cell receptor beta chains derived from one specimen sequenced in a study of blood T cell repertoires in COVID-19. Sequencing was performed with immunoSEQ multiplex PCR; in TCRdb, only in-frame clones are kept and a portion is missing. The data hold around 280,000 clones, with around 86% observed a single time. Sequencing input: peripheral blood. The receptor set was obtained from a woman in her 30s who had recovered from COVID-19.

The gene calls are TRBV4-3 and TRBJ1-1; D is possibly TRBD1 (5 bases). The CDR3 consists of 15 residues. V lost 2 bases and J 4 bases, leaving 14 bases between the germline ends. The germline gives CDR1 LGHNA, CDR2 YSLEER. CDR3 in amino acids: CASSQWRVGGTEAFF. The DNA for the CDR3 is TGCGCCAGCAGCCAATGGAGGGTGGGGGGCACTGAAGCTTTCTTT.

The V and J genes are TRBV5-6 and TRBJ1-3; possible D gene TRBD1, 5 bases. Germline CDR1 SGHDT, CDR2 YYEEEE. V shed 5 bases and J shed 2 bases, with 11 bases lying between them. There are 14 residues in the CDR3. CDR3 sequence (DNA): TGTGCCAGCAGTTCCGGGGGTCCTGGAAACACCATATATTTT. It is translated as CASSSGGPGNTIYF.

CDR3 region: CASSGDRGDAGNTIYF. CDR3 coding DNA: TGTGCCAGCAGTGGGGACAGGGGGGATGCTGGAAACACCATATATTTT. V gene TRBV2 combines with J gene TRBJ1-3; 11 bases agree with TRBD1. Germline CDR1 reads SNHLY; CDR2 reads FYNNEI. The CDR3 sequence is 16 residues long. V lost 4 bases and J lost 2; bases outside the gene matches: 4.

The chain uses TRBV6-5 and TRBJ1-4; 8 nucleotides align to TRBD1. V was pared by 4 bases and J by 7 bases, with 5 bases of the junction left unmatched. The germline CDR1 and CDR2 sequences are MNHEY and SVGAGI. The CDR3 is 14 residues long. This chain's CDR3 is CASSFTGTGEKLFF. CDR3 bases: TGTGCCAGCAGTTTCACCGGGACAGGTGAAAAACTGTTTTTT.

The rearrangement joins TRBV19 to TRBJ1-2; no definite D call. This CDR3 is built from 11 residues. In germline, CDR1 is LNHDA, CDR2 SQIVND (reference sequence). Trimming removed 6 bases at V and 4 bases at J, with 6 bases between. This CDR3 is CASRETYGYTF. The DNA for the CDR3 is TGTGCCAGTAGGGAGACCTATGGCTACACCTTC.

V gene TRBV7-2 combines with J gene TRBJ2-1; D call uncertain. In germline, CDR1 is SGHTA, CDR2 FQGNSA. Deletions cut 7 bases from V and 10 bases from J, with 14 bases between. The CDR3 has 12 residues. CDR3 protein: CASTIGPREQFF. The CDR3 DNA reads TGTGCCAGCACCATTGGGCCCCGGGAGCAGTTCTTC.

The chain recombines TRBV11-3 with TRBJ2-1, with TRBD2 matching 12 bases. Germline CDR1 and CDR2: SGHNT and YENEEA. After removal of 5 bases from V and 0 bases from J, the junction contained 5 bases not matched to a gene. The CDR3 extends over 17 amino acids. Written as DNA, the CDR3 is TGTGCCAGCAGCCCCGGGACTAGCGGGCCCTCCTACAATGAGCAGTTCTTC. This sequence encodes CASSPGTSGPSYNEQFF.

In its sample, this clone was seen a few times. The chain employs TRBV4-3 and TRBJ2-7, with 9 nucleotides matching TRBD2. CDR1 is LGHNA and CDR2 is YSLEER in the germline V gene. The trim removed 0 bases at V and 6 bases at J, leaving 6 bases unmatched. This CDR3 comprises 15 residues. CDR3 amino acids: CASSQDGGRAGEQYF. In DNA form, the CDR3 reads TGCGCCAGCAGCCAAGACGGCGGGAGGGCCGGCGAGCAGTACTTC.